These 31 T cell receptor beta chains were all obtained from the same sample, sequenced in a study of blood T cells in healthy people across ages. For the second PCR, which ran for about 7 to 12 cycles, a sample-barcoded 5' primer and a J-beta primer mix were used. TCRdb reprocessed the 5' RACE reads via MiXCR and lists one record per CDR3 protein. Counted here are about 700,000 distinct CDR3 sequences, roughly 32% occurring once; the ten biggest clones make up 15%. Sequenced: blood. These TCRs come from an elderly woman in good health.

The V and J genes are TRBV28 and TRBJ1-4, with D possibly being TRBD1 (5 bases). The germline V gene encodes CDR1 MDHEN and CDR2 SYDVKM. This CDR3 has 15 amino acids. V gave up 3 bases and J gave up 3 bases, with 11 bases separating them. CDR3 amino acids: CASSFQGSPNEKLFF. The CDR3 DNA sequence: TGTGCCAGCAGTTTCCAGGGCTCGCCTAATGAAAAACTGTTTTTT.

Regarding this clonotype: One end of the junction fails to match germline, which may point to a read error. The rearrangement joins TRBV20-1 to TRBJ1-5; D call uncertain. CDR1 and CDR2 from the germline V gene are DFQATT and SNEGSKA (reference sequence). CDR3 length: 12 amino acids. CDR3 region: CSARSSNQPRHF. The CDR3 nucleotides read TGCAGTGCTAGATCGTCCAATCAGCCCCGGCATTTT.

This clonotype came up many times. This chain uses TRBV29-1 with TRBJ2-1, with 7 bases lining up with TRBD2. This CDR3 has 13 residues. Looked up from germline, CDR1 is SQVTM and CDR2 is ANQGSEA. The ends lost 8 bases at V and 8 bases at J; junction bases unmatched: 12. The DNA of the CDR3 is TGCAGCCTAACTAGGGAGGGGTCGGATGAGCAGTTCTTC. Translation: CSLTREGSDEQFF.

This clonotype was detected many times. The gene calls are TRBV7-2 and TRBJ2-1, with TRBD2 identical over 8 bases. J gave up 6 bases and V 4 bases, and 14 bases lay outside the gene matches. This CDR3 is built from 17 residues. Germline values: CDR1 SGHTA, CDR2 FQGNSA. The CDR3 loop reads CASSYRSGGGGGNEQFF. The CDR3 DNA reads as TGTGCCAGCAGCTACCGCAGCGGGGGTGGGGGCGGCAATGAGCAGTTCTTC.

In its sample, this clonotype was seen many times. The chain carries TRBV20-1 and TRBJ1-4, with D possibly matching TRBD1 (6 bases). This CDR3 has 15 amino acids. From germline, CDR1 is DFQATT and CDR2 SNEGSKA (reference sequence). Trimming shortened V by 0 bases and J by 7 bases, and 15 bases separated the two germline ends. This CDR3 reads CSARDTTGTGEKLFF. CDR3 nucleotides: TGCAGTGCTAGAGACACCACAGGGACCGGTGAAAAACTGTTTTTT.

This clonotype appeared a few times. The rearrangement joins TRBV7-6 to TRBJ2-7; D may be TRBD2 (6 bases). This CDR3 is 14 amino acids long. V was shortened by 5 bases and J by 0 bases, with 11 bases between the two germline ends. Germline V gene sequence: CDR1 SGHVS, CDR2 FNYEAQ. CDR3 region: CASSRRGTSYEQYF. CDR3 coding DNA: TGTGCCAGCAGCCGGCGCGGGACCTCCTACGAGCAGTACTTC.

This clonotype was seen at least ten times. This chain connects TRBV7-6 to TRBJ1-1; no clear D. The CDR3 length is 13 residues. Germline V gives CDR1 SGHVS, CDR2 FNYEAQ. V gave up 4 bases and J gave up 1 base, with 7 bases separating them. DNA of the CDR3: TGTGCCAGCAGCTCACAAGAGAACACTGAAGCTTTCTTT. This encodes CASSSQENTEAFF.

Ten or more counts support this clonotype. The chain employs TRBV3-1 and TRBJ2-5, with 14 bases that match TRBD2. V lost 8 bases, J lost 1 base, and 3 bases stayed unmatched. Germline assignment: CDR1 LGHDT and CDR2 YNNKEL (reference sequence). The length of the CDR3 is 15 residues. The DNA of the CDR3 is TGTGCCAGCGGGGGACTAGCGGGGGCCCAAGAGACCCAGTACTTC. Its protein product is CASGGLAGAQETQYF.

Regarding this clonotype: The junction differs from germline at one of its ends, possibly a read error. The chain has TRBV6-6 and TRBJ2-1, with 7 bases lining up with TRBD2. Germline V gene lookup returns CDR1 MNHNY and CDR2 SVGAGI (reference sequence). This CDR3 comprises 14 residues. The CDR3, as DNA: TGTGCCAGCAGCTGCTCCCCAGGGAGGGATGAGCGGTTCTTC. Residues: CASSCSPGRDERFF.

J is TRBJ1-1 and V is TRBV28; no clear D gene. Trimming took 7 bases from V and 1 from J, leaving 7 bases between them. This CDR3 region has 12 residues. Germline V gives CDR1 MDHEN, CDR2 SYDVKM. The CDR3 sequence is CASNQENTEAFF. Written as DNA, the CDR3 is TGTGCCAGCAACCAGGAGAACACTGAAGCTTTCTTT.

This clonotype has at least ten counts. The chain combines TRBV7-2 with TRBJ1-5; perhaps TRBD1 as D (6 bases). This CDR3 contains 15 residues. Deletions cut 5 bases from V and 2 bases from J, with 13 bases between. CDR1 is SGHTA and CDR2 is FQGNSA in the germline V gene. This CDR3 is CASSTTGSGNQPQHF. Here the CDR3 DNA reads TGTGCCAGCAGCACCACAGGGTCGGGCAATCAGCCCCAGCATTTT.

This clonotype came up a few times. This chain joins TRBV29-1 and TRBJ2-7; 9 nucleotides agree with TRBD2. The germline CDR1 and CDR2 sequences are SQVTM and ANQGSEA. V trimming: 4 bases; J trimming: 7 bases; junction bases outside the gene matches: 8. The CDR3 covers 13 residues. CDR3 region: CSVVAGERGEQYF. The CDR3 DNA reads as TGCAGCGTTGTAGCGGGAGAGCGAGGAGAGCAGTACTTC.

With regard to this clonotype: A clone one base away is much larger, so this may be a read error. The genes are TRBV5-4 and TRBJ2-1, with 11 bases lining up with TRBD1. In germline, CDR1 is SGHNT, CDR2 YYREEE (reference sequence). This CDR3 is 16 amino acids long. V dropped 4 bases and J dropped 5; count of bases not matched to a gene: 8. The CDR3 bases are TGTGCCAGCAGCATTTCCGGGACAGGGGGTCACAATGAGCAGTTCTTC. This encodes CASSISGTGGHNEQFF.

The sample holds many counts of this clonotype. The chain carries TRBV5-1 and TRBJ1-6; D call uncertain. Trimming took off 2 bases at V and 0 bases at J, with 6 bases between the two ends. Germline V gives CDR1 SGHRS, CDR2 YFSETQ. The CDR3 is made up of 15 amino acids. CDR3 region: CASSFGSSYNSPLHF. The CDR3 region has the DNA TGCGCCAGCAGCTTTGGGAGCTCCTATAATTCACCCCTCCACTTT.

This clonotype was found many times. The V and J genes are TRBV5-6 and TRBJ2-5; TRBD2 matches at 12 bases. The V segment lost 4 bases and the J segment 5 bases; nucleotides outside the gene matches: 9. This CDR3 region has 16 residues. The V gene's germline CDR1 is SGHDT and CDR2 YYEEEE. Here the CDR3 DNA reads TGTGCCAGCAGCACCGGACTAGCGGGACGGGGGGAGACCCAGTACTTC. The encoded protein is CASSTGLAGRGETQYF.

This clonotype was seen repeatedly, ten times or more. The chain carries TRBV5-1 and TRBJ2-1; weak D call: TRBD2 (7 bases). The CDR3 consists of 15 residues. Germline CDR1 reads SGHRS; CDR2 reads YFSETQ. The V end lost 0 bases, the J end lost 4 bases, and 11 bases lay between the germline ends. CDR3 loop: CASSLAGGRYNEQFF. The CDR3 DNA sequence: TGCGCCAGCAGCTTGGCGGGGGGCCGATACAATGAGCAGTTCTTC. The complete variable domain, with remaining parts taken from reference TRBV5-1 and TRBJ2-1, reads KAGVTQTPRYLIKTRGQQVTLSCSPISGHRSVSWYQQTPGQGLQFLFEYFSETQRNKGNFPGRFSGRQFSNSRSEMNVSTLELGDSALYLCASSLAGGRYNEQFFGPGTRLTVL.

In regard to this clonotype: Germline is not matched at one junction end, which may reflect a read error. V usage is TRBV4-2 and J usage is TRBJ1-4; possible D gene TRBD1, 6 bases. The length of the CDR3 is 17 residues. Germline assignment: CDR1 LGHNA and CDR2 YNFKEQ. The CDR3: CASSQDGGQGLNEELFF. The CDR3 region has the DNA TGTGCCAGCAGCCAAGATGGGGGGCAGGGGCTCAATGAAGAACTGTTTTTT.

This clonotype was picked up many times. CDR3 in amino acids: CSATLGTFNEQYF. CDR3 sequence (DNA): TGCAGTGCTACGTTGGGGACGTTTAACGAGCAGTACTTC. This chain joins TRBV20-1 and TRBJ2-7; tentatively, D is TRBD1 or TRBD2 (5 bases each). Germline V gene sequence: CDR1 DFQATT, CDR2 SNEGSKA (reference sequence). The CDR3 spans 13 residues. V dropped 4 bases and J dropped 5 bases, with 15 bases sitting between them.

This clonotype was detected only a few times. The chain employs TRBV5-1 and TRBJ1-6; 7 nucleotides agree with TRBD1. The CDR3 length is 17 residues. Looked up from germline, CDR1 is SGHRS and CDR2 is YFSETQ. V lost 4 bases and J lost 7; bases outside the gene matches: 14. CDR3 protein: CASSRLALGQRNSPLHF. CDR3 DNA sequence: TGCGCCAGCAGCCGCTTGGCCCTGGGACAGCGGAATTCACCCCTCCACTTT. The full variable domain, completed using reference TRBV5-1 and TRBJ1-6, is KAGVTQTPRYLIKTRGQQVTLSCSPISGHRSVSWYQQTPGQGLQFLFEYFSETQRNKGNFPGRFSGRQFSNSRSEMNVSTLELGDSALYLCASSRLALGQRNSPLHFGNGTRLTVT.

This clonotype showed up many times. The chain carries TRBV5-1 and TRBJ1-1, with D maybe TRBD1 (6 bases). Germline V CDR1 and CDR2: SGHRS, YFSETQ. The V end lost 3 bases, the J end lost 11 bases, and 14 bases lay between the germline ends. This CDR3 contains 12 residues. CDR3 sequence reads: CASSSEGGFAFF. CDR3 bases: TGCGCCAGCAGCTCCGAGGGGGGCTTTGCTTTCTTT.

This clonotype was counted ten times or more. This CDR3 is CASTPEGFREQYF. CDR3 bases: TGTGCCAGCACCCCGGAAGGGTTTAGGGAGCAGTACTTC. The V gene is TRBV7-9, the J gene TRBJ2-7; D is undetermined. V shed 7 bases and J shed 7 bases, with 17 bases lying between them. The CDR3 covers 13 residues. Germline lookup yields CDR1 SEHNR and CDR2 FQNEAQ (reference sequence).

The chain joins TRBV6-5 to TRBJ2-5; TRBD1 matches 11 bases. V lost 3 bases to trimming and J lost 1 base; unmatched junction nucleotides: 13. CDR3 length: 19 amino acids. The germline CDR1 and CDR2 sequences are MNHEY and SVGAGI. The DNA for the CDR3 is TGTGCCAGCAGTTATATGTTCGGCCTTGGGACAGGGGGCCAAGAGACCCAGTACTTC. Protein: CASSYMFGLGTGGQETQYF.

This clonotype was recorded at least ten times. This rearrangement joins TRBV18 to TRBJ1-2, with 7 bases fitting TRBD1. This CDR3 has 12 amino acids. The germline V gene has CDR1 KGHSH and CDR2 LQKENI. V dropped 5 bases and J dropped 7; count of bases not matched to a gene: 4. The CDR3 DNA is TGTGCCAGCTCATCACAGGGGTCTGGCTACACCTTC. As protein: CASSSQGSGYTF. The full variable domain, in which reference TRBV18 and TRBJ1-2 provide the parts outside the CDR3, is NAGVMQNPRHLVRRRGQEARLRCSPMKGHSHVYWYRQLPEEGLKFMVYLQKENIIDESGMPKERFSAEFPKEGPSILRIQQVVRGDSAAYFCASSSQGSGYTFGSGTRLTVV.

This clonotype was seen at least ten times. The chain couples TRBV27 to TRBJ2-1, with D possibly TRBD1 on 8 matching bases. Deletions cut 5 bases from V and 4 bases from J, with 18 bases between. This CDR3 spans 16 amino acids. CDR1 is MNHEY and CDR2 is SMNVEV in the germline V gene (reference sequence). In DNA form, the CDR3 reads TGTGCCAGCAGTCCTCAAACAGGGGGGGTATACAATGAGCAGTTCTTC. Residues: CASSPQTGGVYNEQFF.

This chain links TRBV6-2 or TRBV6-3 with TRBJ2-5; tentatively, D is TRBD2 (5 bases). The V and J ends lost 6 bases and 11 bases respectively, with 19 bases between them. The CDR3 totals 13 residues. Germline CDR1 and CDR2: MNHEY and SVGEGT. The CDR3 DNA reads as TGTGCCAGCAGGGGCCCCTTACTAGATGAGCAGTACTTC. This encodes CASRGPLLDEQYF.

The J gene is TRBJ2-7, the V gene TRBV20-1, with D unresolved. V was clipped by 4 bases and J by 3 bases, with 4 bases between them. Germline CDR1 DFQATT, CDR2 SNEGSKA (reference sequence). CDR3 size: 10 residues. The DNA for the CDR3 is TGCAGTGCTATCCGCTACGAGCAGTACTTC. It yields the protein CSAIRYEQYF.

This clonotype was seen many times. The chain employs TRBV20-1 and TRBJ2-3; TRBD2 matches 9 bases. Germline CDR1 is DFQATT and CDR2 is SNEGSKA (reference sequence). The trim removed 4 bases at V and 6 bases at J, leaving 11 bases unmatched. This CDR3 has 15 amino acids. The CDR3 here is CSATPPSGGSDTQYF. CDR3 bases: TGCAGTGCTACTCCGCCAAGCGGGGGGTCTGATACGCAGTATTTT.

This clonotype appeared many times. The rearrangement uses TRBV5-6 and TRBJ2-7; 10 bases fit TRBD1. The germline V gene has CDR1 SGHDT and CDR2 YYEEEE. The CDR3 runs to 15 residues. Trimming took 2 bases from V and 6 from J; bases not matched to a gene: 8. The CDR3 loop reads CASSLAGQGNREQYF. CDR3 bases: TGTGCCAGCAGCTTAGCGGGACAGGGGAACCGCGAGCAGTACTTC.

This clonotype occurred a few times. This chain joins TRBV7-8 and TRBJ1-6; the D is unclear. Looked up from germline, CDR1 is SGHVS and CDR2 is FQNEAQ. The CDR3 consists of 14 residues. Trimming took 1 base from V and 7 from J, leaving 8 bases between them. The CDR3 DNA reads as TGTGCCAGCAGCTTAGGGGAGCCAAATTCACCCCTCCACTTT. Its translation is CASSLGEPNSPLHF.

The CDR3 nucleotides read TGTGCCAGCAGTTGGGGTGGGAGTGAAAAACTGTTTTTT. Encoded protein: CASSWGGSEKLFF. This chain connects TRBV27 to TRBJ1-4, with D unclear. Germline loops: CDR1 MNHEY, CDR2 SMNVEV (reference sequence). The CDR3 is 13 amino acids. V was cut by 4 bases and J by 7 bases, with 10 bases left in between. Complete variable domain (other parts from reference TRBV27 and TRBJ1-4): EAQVTQNPRYLITVTGKKLTVTCSQNMNHEYMSWYRQDPGLGLRQIYYSMNVEVTDKGDVPEGYKVSRKEKRNFPLILESPSPNQTSLYFCASSWGGSEKLFFGSGTQLSVL.

Points on this clonotype: A single base separates this from a much larger clone, so it may be a read error. The chain has TRBV29-1 and TRBJ2-1; D is unclear. Germline CDR1 reads SQVTM; CDR2 reads ANQGSEA. V dropped 6 bases and J dropped 13 bases, with 16 bases sitting between them. The CDR3 is 11 amino acids. CDR3 residues: CSVRIGETQFF. As DNA, the CDR3 is TGCAGCGTCAGGATCGGCGAGACCCAGTTCTTC.